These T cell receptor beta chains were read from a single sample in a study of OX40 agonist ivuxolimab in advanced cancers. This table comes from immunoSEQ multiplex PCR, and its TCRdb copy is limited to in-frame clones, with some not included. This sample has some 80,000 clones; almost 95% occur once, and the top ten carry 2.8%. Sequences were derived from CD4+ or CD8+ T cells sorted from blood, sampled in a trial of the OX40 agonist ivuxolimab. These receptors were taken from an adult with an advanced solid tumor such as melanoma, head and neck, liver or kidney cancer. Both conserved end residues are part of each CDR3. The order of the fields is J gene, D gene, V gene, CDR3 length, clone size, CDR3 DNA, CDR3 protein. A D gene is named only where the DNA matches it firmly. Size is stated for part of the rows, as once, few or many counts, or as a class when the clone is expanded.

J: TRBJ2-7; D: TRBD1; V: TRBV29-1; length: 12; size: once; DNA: TGCAGCGTCGGGACAGTTGCCTACGAGCAGTACTTC; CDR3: CSVGTVAYEQYF
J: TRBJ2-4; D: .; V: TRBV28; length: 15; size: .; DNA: TGTGCCAGCAGTTTTTTCCAGCTAGCCAAAAACATTCAGTACTTC; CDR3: CASSFFQLAKNIQYF
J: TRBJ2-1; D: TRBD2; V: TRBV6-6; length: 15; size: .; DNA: TGTGCCAGCAGTTATCGTAGCGGGGGAGGGAATGAGCAGTTCTTC; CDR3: CASSYRSGGGNEQFF
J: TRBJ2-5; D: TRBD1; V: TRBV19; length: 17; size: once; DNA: TGTGCCAGTAGTATAGCCCTACCGGGACAGGGGGCAGAGACCCAGTACTTC; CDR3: CASSIALPGQGAETQYF
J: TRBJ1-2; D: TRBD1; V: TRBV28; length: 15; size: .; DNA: TGTGCCAGCGGCAATTACAGGGGCGGGGGCTATGGCTACACCTTC; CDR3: CASGNYRGGGYGYTF
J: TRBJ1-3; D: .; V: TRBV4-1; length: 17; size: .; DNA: TGCGCCAGCAGCTCACGGACAGATACCCTCTCTGGAAACACCATATATTTT; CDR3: CASSSRTDTLSGNTIYF
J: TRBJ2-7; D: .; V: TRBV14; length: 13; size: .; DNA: TGTGCCAGCAGCCCTACCCTATCCTACGAGCAGTACTTC; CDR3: CASSPTLSYEQYF
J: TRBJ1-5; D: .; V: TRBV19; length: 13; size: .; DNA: TGTGCCAGTAGTATTAACAATCCTCAGCCCCAGCATTTT; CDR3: CASSINNPQPQHF
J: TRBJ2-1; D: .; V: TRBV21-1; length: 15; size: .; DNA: TGTGCCAGCTGCGACCACGACAGGGCGGGTTACGAGCAGTTCTTC; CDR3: CASCDHDRAGYEQFF
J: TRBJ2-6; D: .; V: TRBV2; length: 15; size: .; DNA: TGTGCCAGCACCCGAGTTGGTTCTGGGGCCAACGTCCTGACTTTC; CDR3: CASTRVGSGANVLTF